One sample yielded the 27 T cell receptor beta chains listed below, sequenced in a study of OX40 agonist ivuxolimab in advanced cancers. TCRdb's copy holds only in-frame clones and misses some; the assay was immunoSEQ multiplex PCR. The sample carries 35,000 to 40,000 clones, roughly 86% recorded once. The specimen was CD4+ or CD8+ T cells sorted from blood, collected in a trial of the OX40 agonist ivuxolimab. Receptor source: an adult with an advanced solid tumor such as melanoma, head and neck, liver or kidney cancer.

The rearrangement uses TRBV10-3 and TRBJ1-1, with 7 bases aligning to TRBD1. The CDR3 runs 13 residues. J lost 4 bases, V lost 8 bases, and 7 bases had no gene match. The germline CDR1 and CDR2 sequences are ENHRY and SYGVKD. CDR3 DNA: TGTGCCATCGAGACAGGGAAGGGCACTGAAGCTTTCTTT. Its protein product is CAIETGKGTEAFF.

This clone was counted only a few times. The rearrangement links TRBV4-1 to TRBJ2-3; D not certain. From germline, CDR1 is MGHRA and CDR2 YSYEKL. This CDR3 spans 12 amino acids. The germline V and J ends were trimmed by 0 bases and 9 bases, with 7 bases remaining between them. CDR3 sequence (DNA): TGCGCCAGCAGCCAAGATTTGGGGACGCAGTATTTT. Translated: CASSQDLGTQYF.

The V and J genes are TRBV15 and TRBJ1-5; weak D call: TRBD1 (6 bases). This CDR3 region has 14 residues. The germline CDR1 and CDR2 sequences are LNHNV and YYDKDF (reference sequence). The V end was cut by 6 bases, the J end by 2 bases, with 11 bases between. The CDR3 loop is CATSYEGGNQPQHF. The CDR3 region has the DNA TGTGCCACCAGTTACGAGGGGGGCAATCAGCCCCAGCATTTT.

The gene calls are TRBV7-2 and TRBJ2-4; D gene ambiguous. The CDR3 has 16 residues. The V gene's germline CDR1 is SGHTA and CDR2 FQGNSA. V lost 6 bases and J lost 3, with 18 bases in between. The CDR3 loop is CASSPTRETLKNIQYF. The DNA for the CDR3 is TGTGCCAGCAGTCCTACACGAGAGACACTCAAAAACATTCAGTACTTC.

V is TRBV5-1 and J is TRBJ1-1; D is unclear. The germline V gene has CDR1 SGHRS and CDR2 YFSETQ. Trimming removed 9 bases from V and 2 bases from J, with 14 bases in between. CDR3 length: 13 amino acids. CDR3 DNA sequence: TGCGCCACCGCACCCGGCCCTAACACTGAAGCTTTCTTT. It translates to CATAPGPNTEAFF.

CDR3 residues: CASSSVEETQYF. CDR3 DNA: TGTGCCAGCAGCTCAGTTGAGGAGACCCAGTACTTC. The V gene is TRBV7-6, the J gene TRBJ2-5; D is unclear. This CDR3 has 12 residues. Germline V gene sequence: CDR1 SGHVS, CDR2 FNYEAQ. V was pared by 4 bases and J by 5 bases, with 8 bases between.

The chain joins TRBV29-1 to TRBJ2-1, with D possibly TRBD2 on 5 matching bases. With 7 bases removed from V and 10 bases from J, the gap between germline ends came to 17 bases. The CDR3 loop spans 12 amino acids. Germline assignment: CDR1 SQVTM and CDR2 ANQGSEA. The CDR3: CSGTRWNDEQFF. In DNA, the CDR3 is TGCAGCGGGACTCGTTGGAATGACGAGCAGTTCTTC.

This clone was observed a handful of times. The rearrangement uses TRBV7-8 and TRBJ2-1; D unclear. The germline V gene has CDR1 SGHVS and CDR2 FQNEAQ. CDR3 length: 14 amino acids. V lost 1 base and J 8 bases, leaving 12 bases between the germline ends. The CDR3 coding sequence is TGTGCCAGCAGCTTAGTAGCCCTAGGCTATGAGCAGTTCTTC. Amino acid sequence: CASSLVALGYEQFF.

This chain connects TRBV6-5 to TRBJ1-6; no definite D call. The V end lost 2 bases, the J end lost 9 bases, and 5 bases lay between the germline ends. CDR3 length equals 12 residues. Per germline, CDR1 MNHEY and CDR2 SVGAGI. The CDR3 protein is CASSYVGSPLHF. CDR3 nucleotide sequence: TGTGCCAGCAGTTACGTCGGTTCACCCCTCCACTTT.

V and J are TRBV6-5 and TRBJ2-1, with 10 bases that match TRBD2. Germline V gene lookup returns CDR1 MNHEY and CDR2 SVGAGI. The V segment lost 6 bases and the J segment 3 bases; nucleotides outside the gene matches: 2. The CDR3 spans 14 residues. CDR3 in DNA: TGTGCCAGCAGGAGGACTAGCGGCTACAATGAGCAGTTCTTC. This sequence encodes CASRRTSGYNEQFF.

The chain is built from TRBV6-5 and TRBJ2-7; D possibly corresponds to TRBD1 (5 bases). The CDR3 length is 16 residues. V lost 0 bases, J lost 3 bases, and 15 bases lay in between. Germline CDR1 reads MNHEY; CDR2 reads SVGAGI. CDR3 loop: CASSYSDTSSGYEQYF. CDR3 in DNA: TGTGCCAGCAGTTACTCGGACACTTCGTCGGGCTACGAGCAGTACTTC.

The chain employs TRBV5-1 and TRBJ2-4; 9 bases agree with TRBD1. There are 16 residues in the CDR3. The V segment lost 0 bases and the J segment 1 base; nucleotides outside the gene matches: 2. Germline CDR1 reads SGHRS; CDR2 reads YFSETQ. CDR3 region: CASSLGGTGAKNIQYF. DNA of the CDR3: TGCGCCAGCAGCTTGGGTGGGACAGGGGCCAAAAACATTCAGTACTTC.

The chain employs TRBV15 and TRBJ1-2, with D perhaps matching TRBD1 (5 bases). The CDR3 is 14 amino acids. The V end lost 0 bases, the J end lost 7 bases, and 12 bases lay between the germline ends. Germline CDR1 and CDR2: LNHNV and YYDKDF (reference sequence). As DNA, the CDR3 is TGTGCCACCAGCAGAGATAGGGGATCGGGTGGCTACACCTTC. Its protein is CATSRDRGSGGYTF.

This sequence joins TRBV10-1 and TRBJ2-7; the D gene could be TRBD1 or TRBD2 (5 bases each). Germline V gives CDR1 WNHNN, CDR2 SYGVQD (reference sequence). The CDR3 covers 13 residues. Between the trimmed V and J ends, which lost 4 bases and 6 bases, there was a span of 13 bases. Here the CDR3 DNA reads TGCGCCAGCAGTGGCTCGAGGGGATCCGAGCAGTACTTC. Protein: CASSGSRGSEQYF.

The chain uses TRBV5-5 and TRBJ1-3; D unclear. Trimming cost V 5 bases and J 1 base, with 10 bases left between them. CDR3 length: 14 amino acids. Germline-derived CDR1 and CDR2 are SGHKS and YYEKEE (reference sequence). CDR3 in amino acids: CASRWTPSGNTIYF. CDR3 coding DNA: TGTGCCAGCAGATGGACGCCGTCTGGAAACACCATATATTTT.

The chain recombines TRBV6-1 with TRBJ2-1; 8 bases agree with TRBD2. CDR3 length: 14 residues. CDR1 is MNHNS, CDR2 SASEGT, per germline. Trimming cost V 8 bases and J 4 bases; bases outside gene matches: 7. The CDR3 sequence: CASRLSGNYNEQFF. The CDR3 nucleotides read TGTGCCAGCCGACTTAGCGGGAATTACAATGAGCAGTTCTTC.

V usage is TRBV7-8 and J usage is TRBJ2-1; D is perhaps TRBD2 (5 bases). Germline CDR1 reads SGHVS; CDR2 reads FQNEAQ. The CDR3 contains 17 residues. Trimming took 3 bases from V and 2 from J, leaving 17 bases between them. The CDR3 loop is CASSFVRNRGAYNEQFF. The CDR3 bases are TGTGCCAGCAGCTTCGTTAGGAATCGGGGTGCCTACAATGAGCAGTTCTTC.

This clone has just one count. V and J are TRBV9 and TRBJ2-7; D is undetermined. Germline CDR1 reads SGDLS; CDR2 reads YYNGEE. Deletions cut 0 bases from V and 0 bases from J, with 7 bases between. This CDR3 has 14 amino acids. The CDR3 nucleotides read TGTGCCAGCAGCGTAGAGTGGAGCTCCTACGAGCAGTACTTC. Amino acids: CASSVEWSSYEQYF.

The chain carries TRBV7-6 and TRBJ1-1; D unclear. The V end was cut by 5 bases, the J end by 2 bases, with 27 bases between. Germline V gene lookup returns CDR1 SGHVS and CDR2 FNYEAQ. This CDR3 spans 19 amino acids. The CDR3 nucleotides read TGTGCCAGCAGCCACCGACCGTCGGGCCCCTTAATTAACAACACTGAAGCTTTCTTT. Amino acids: CASSHRPSGPLINNTEAFF. Variable domain in full (rest from reference TRBV7-6 and TRBJ1-1): GAGVSQSPRYKVTKRGQDVALRCDPISGHVSLYWYRQALGQGPEFLTYFNYEAQQDKSGLPNDRFSAERPEGSISTLTIQRTEQRDSAMYRCASSHRPSGPLINNTEAFFGQGTRLTVV.

This chain uses TRBV11-2 with TRBJ2-6, with no clear D. Per the germline V gene, CDR1 is SGHAT and CDR2 is FQNNGV. The CDR3 is 16 amino acids. Trimming cost V 3 bases and J 0 bases, with 9 bases left between them. This CDR3 is CASSFVMSSGANVLTF. CDR3 in DNA: TGTGCCAGCAGCTTTGTTATGTCCTCTGGGGCCAACGTCCTGACTTTC.

J is TRBJ2-3 and V is TRBV2, with D possibly TRBD2 on 6 matching bases. The germline V gene encodes CDR1 SNHLY and CDR2 FYNNEI. The CDR3 has 16 amino acids. Trimming took off 0 bases at V and 0 bases at J, with 10 bases between the two ends. CDR3 protein: CASSEARGSSTDTQYF. In nucleotides, the CDR3 is TGTGCCAGCAGTGAAGCGCGGGGCTCTAGCACAGATACGCAGTATTTT. Full variable domain (remainder filled in from reference TRBV2 and TRBJ2-3): EPEVTQTPSHQVTQMGQEVILRCVPISNHLYFYWYRQILGQKVEFLVSFYNNEISEKSEIFDDQFSVERPDGSNFTLKIRSTKLEDSAMYFCASSEARGSSTDTQYFGPGTRLTVL.

This chain's CDR3 is CASTSGQGVYGYTF. The CDR3 DNA is TGTGCCAGCACCAGTGGACAGGGAGTGTATGGCTACACCTTC. V is TRBV28 and J is TRBJ1-2; 8 bases are a match to TRBD1. V dropped 7 bases and J dropped 5; count of bases not matched to a gene: 9. The germline V gene has CDR1 MDHEN and CDR2 SYDVKM. The CDR3 covers 14 residues.

The chain is built from TRBV11-2 and TRBJ1-5, with TRBD1 matching 7 bases. With V trimmed by 5 bases and J by 2 bases, 6 bases remained unmatched. Germline CDR1 and CDR2: SGHAT and FQNNGV. This CDR3 is built from 15 residues. The CDR3 bases are TGTGCCAGCAGCCCGGCTGGACAGGGCAATCAGCCCCAGCATTTT. This sequence encodes CASSPAGQGNQPQHF.

V and J are TRBV5-6 and TRBJ2-7, with D possibly matching TRBD1 (6 bases). The CDR3 length is 15 residues. CDR1 is SGHDT and CDR2 is YYEEEE in the germline V gene. The V and J ends lost 5 bases and 4 bases respectively, with 19 bases between them. In nucleotides, the CDR3 is TGTGCCAGCAGTCATCAGGGGACGTTCCGTTACGAGCAGTACTTC. It encodes CASSHQGTFRYEQYF.

The chain uses TRBV6-5 and TRBJ2-5; possible D gene TRBD2, 5 bases. The J call may be wrong; the DNA end is better matched by TRBJ2-7. The CDR3 is made up of 14 amino acids. Germline V lookup: CDR1 MNHEY, CDR2 SVGAGI. The CDR3 region is CASSLPGIPYEQYF. The CDR3 DNA sequence: TGTGCCAGCAGTCTACCGGGGATTCCCTACGAGCAGTACTTC.

This clone was found a few times. CDR3 sequence: CASSVLAANTGELFF. CDR3 coding DNA: TGTGCCAGCAGTGTCCTAGCGGCGAACACCGGGGAGCTGTTTTTT. The chain joins TRBV2 to TRBJ2-2, with TRBD2 identical over 7 bases. CDR3 length equals 15 residues. V shed 4 bases, J shed 0 bases, and the junction held 2 bases outside the gene matches. CDR1 and CDR2 from the germline V gene are SNHLY and FYNNEI.

The gene calls are TRBV5-1 and TRBJ2-7; D possibly uses TRBD1 or TRBD2 (6 bases each). V lost 3 bases and J lost 5, with 15 bases in between. This CDR3 region has 14 residues. Looked up from germline, CDR1 is SGHRS and CDR2 is YFSETQ. The CDR3 loop is CASSSGRQEDEQYF. CDR3 DNA sequence: TGCGCCAGCAGCTCCGGGAGACAGGAGGACGAGCAGTACTTC. The full variable domain, with the rest looked up from reference TRBV5-1 and TRBJ2-7, is KAGVTQTPRYLIKTRGQQVTLSCSPISGHRSVSWYQQTPGQGLQFLFEYFSETQRNKGNFPGRFSGRQFSNSRSEMNVSTLELGDSALYLCASSSGRQEDEQYFGPGTRLTVT.